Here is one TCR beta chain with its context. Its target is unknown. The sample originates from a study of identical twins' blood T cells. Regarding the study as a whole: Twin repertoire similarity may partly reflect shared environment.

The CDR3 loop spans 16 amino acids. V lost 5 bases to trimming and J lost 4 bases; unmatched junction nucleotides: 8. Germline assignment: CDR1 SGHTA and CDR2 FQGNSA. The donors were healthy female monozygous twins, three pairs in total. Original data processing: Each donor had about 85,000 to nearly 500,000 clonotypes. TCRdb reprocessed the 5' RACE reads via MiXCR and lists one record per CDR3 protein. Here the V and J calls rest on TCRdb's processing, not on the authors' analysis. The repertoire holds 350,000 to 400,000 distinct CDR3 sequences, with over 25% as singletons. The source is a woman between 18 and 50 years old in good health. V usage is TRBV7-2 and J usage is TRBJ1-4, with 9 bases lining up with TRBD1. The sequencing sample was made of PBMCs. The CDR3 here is CASSQLGQGFNEKLFF. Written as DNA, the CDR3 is TGTGCCAGCAGCCAACTGGGACAGGGCTTTAATGAAAAACTGTTTTTT.